The clone carrying this T cell receptor beta chain was counted between two and nine times. Its specificity is not known. No cell sorting was done before RNA was extracted from the tissue. More than 3 cm separated this lung sample from the edge of the tumor. Newly diagnosed lung cancer patients had thoracic surgery in China, August–late 2014, without prior chemotherapy. The data stem from a study of tumor and adjacent non-tumor tissue in lung cancer. Study overall: On average, productive TCRbeta reads reached 4 million to 5 million per sample.

In germline, CDR1 is DFQATT, CDR2 SNEGSKA (reference sequence). The V gene lost 5 bases and the J gene lost 1 base, with 11 bases spanning the gap. The CDR3 loop spans 14 amino acids. The library came from three nested PCR rounds adapted from ARM-PCR protocols. TCRdb processed the multiplex PCR reads anew with MiXCR; each CDR3 protein has one entry. The data contain about 77,000 distinct CDR3 sequences, about 80% of them singletons. Points from the study as a whole: Higher tumor TCR diversity was associated with shorter survival.

Sequencing was carried out using distant non-tumor lung tissue. The sequence derives from a man between 70 and 80 years old with non-small cell lung cancer. The J gene is TRBJ2-2, the V gene TRBV20-1; possible D gene TRBD2, 5 bases. This CDR3 is CSAPEDGNTGELFF. In DNA, the CDR3 is TGCAGTGCTCCGGAGGACGGGAACACCGGGGAGCTGTTTTTT.